What follows describes a single T cell receptor beta chain. Antigen specificity is unknown. This sample is part of a study of identical twins. General study results and limits: High-abundance cord blood beta clonotypes had fewer insertions; memory repertoires showed none. The same donors were not followed; conclusions instead depended on cross-sectional statistical analysis. Partly confounded zero-insertion analyses could result from invariant MAIT and iNKT cells. When twins shared out-of-frame alpha sequences, those sequences had excess low generation probability.

Using its own MiXCR run on the 5' RACE reads, TCRdb lists one record per CDR3 protein. The sample has roughly 350,000 distinct CDR3 sequences, about 10% seen once. Germline assignment: CDR1 DFQATT and CDR2 SNEGSKA (reference sequence). The ends were cut back, 1 base at V and 3 bases at J, with 15 bases in the middle. The CDR3 covers 15 residues. The sample comprised naive T cells sorted from blood. The origin of this receptor is a woman between 45 and 60 years old in good health. The chain uses TRBV20-1 and TRBJ1-2, with D possibly matching TRBD1 (6 bases). The CDR3: CSARALQGLDYGYTF. The DNA for the CDR3 is TGCAGTGCTAGAGCCCTACAGGGCTTGGACTATGGCTACACCTTC.